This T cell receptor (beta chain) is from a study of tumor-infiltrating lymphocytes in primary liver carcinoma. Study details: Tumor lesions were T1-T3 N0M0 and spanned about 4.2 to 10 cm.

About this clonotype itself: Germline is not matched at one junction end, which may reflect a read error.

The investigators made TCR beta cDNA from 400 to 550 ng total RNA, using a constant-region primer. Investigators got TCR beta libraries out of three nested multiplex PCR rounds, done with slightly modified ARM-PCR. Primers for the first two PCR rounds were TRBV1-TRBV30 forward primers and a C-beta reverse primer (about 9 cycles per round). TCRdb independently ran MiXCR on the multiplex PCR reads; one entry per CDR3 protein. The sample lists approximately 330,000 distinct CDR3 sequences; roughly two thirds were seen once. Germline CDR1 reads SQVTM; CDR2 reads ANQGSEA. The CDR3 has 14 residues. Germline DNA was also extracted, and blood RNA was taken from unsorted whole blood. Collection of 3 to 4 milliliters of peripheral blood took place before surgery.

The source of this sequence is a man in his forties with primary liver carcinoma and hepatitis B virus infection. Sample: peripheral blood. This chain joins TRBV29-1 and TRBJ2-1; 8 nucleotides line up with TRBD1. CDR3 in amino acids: CSVEGGQAYNEQFF. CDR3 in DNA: TGCAGTGTTGAAGGGGGACAGGCCTACAATGAGCAGTTCTTC.